This T cell receptor beta chain was captured by sequencing in a study of blood T cell repertoires in COVID-19. Study information: The analysed material was cDNA or gDNA that came from T cells, B-cell-depleted T cells, or PBMCs.

Here immunoSEQ multiplex PCR was the method, and the copy in TCRdb shows in-frame clones only, minus some. Of around 300,000 clones in the sample, 90% were seen once. This CDR3 region has 14 residues. Germline trimming cut 1 base from V and 6 bases from J; bases unmatched to any gene: 4. CDR1 and CDR2 (germline): SEHNR, FQNEAQ (reference sequence). Cohort 3 recovery required two negative PCRs, clearance, or symptom resolution. Sample: PBMCs or T cells enriched from blood (not recorded which). The sequence derives from a woman aged 25 to 45 who had recovered from COVID-19. The rearrangement joins TRBV7-9 to TRBJ1-1, with 8 bases fitting TRBD1. CDR3 amino acids: CASSLGDRGPEAFF. Here the CDR3 DNA reads TGTGCCAGCAGCTTAGGTGACAGGGGTCCTGAAGCTTTCTTT. Looking up the rest from reference TRBV7-9 and TRBJ1-1 gives the full variable domain: DTGVSQNPRHKITKRGQNVTFRCDPISEHNRLYWYRQTLGQGPEFLTYFQNEAQLEKSRLLSDRFSAERPKGSFSTLEIQRTEQGDSAMYLCASSLGDRGPEAFFGQGTRLTVV.